One T cell receptor (beta chain) is described in this entry. Its antigen is not known. This specimen comes from a study of T cell responses to AZD1222 COVID-19 vaccine. Method: immunoSEQ multiplex PCR; TCRdb's copy keeps in-frame clones and lacks some. The repertoire holds roughly 200,000 clones, approximately 90% seen once, with 1.5% to 2% in the top ten. Some second doses came at about 4 weeks and others at about 12 weeks; these were pooled. The CDR3 consists of 16 residues. Per germline, CDR1 SGHDN and CDR2 FVKESK. Unmatched junction bases numbered 7, after V lost 4 bases and J lost 3 bases. Study outcomes and limitations: CD4 TCRs associated with vaccination spanned spike, dominating at 160-218 and 743-854. The sample set comprised mostly white British donors with more females, and clonal diversity was possibly underestimated. It was only after the peak T cell response that any repertoires were sampled.

The TCR sequence derives from an adult who received the AZD1222 COVID-19 vaccine. Sequences were derived from peripheral blood, sampled 28 days after the second AZD1222 dose. The chain uses TRBV14 and TRBJ2-1; TRBD2 agrees at 9 bases. The DNA of the CDR3 is TGTGCCAGCAGCCTACCGAGCGGGGGGCTCTACAATGAGCAGTTCTTC. It yields the protein CASSLPSGGLYNEQFF.